Following are 12 T cell receptor beta chains from one sample sequenced in a study of early T cells in non-severe SARS-CoV-2 infection. TCRdb re-called the 5' RACE reads with MiXCR, one entry per CDR3 protein. The profile shows some 61,000 distinct CDR3 sequences, 8% to 13% of them singletons. Sequenced sample: whole blood. Receptor source: an adult who was a healthcare worker with PCR-confirmed SARS-CoV-2 infection or an uninfected control (not recorded which).

This clonotype has just a few counts. The genes are TRBV6-6 and TRBJ1-6, with D unclear. The CDR3 runs 16 residues. Germline V gives CDR1 MNHNY, CDR2 SVGAGI (reference sequence). Trimming took 5 bases from V and 0 from J, leaving 11 bases between them. CDR3 amino acids: CASSRSHSSYNSPLHF. Here the CDR3 DNA reads TGTGCCAGCAGTCGTTCCCACTCCTCCTATAATTCACCCCTCCACTTT.

This clonotype was seen ten or more times. The chain employs TRBV12-3 or TRBV12-4 and TRBJ2-3, with no clear D. This CDR3 has 12 amino acids. Trimming took off 3 bases at V and 8 bases at J, with 9 bases between the two ends. The CDR3 protein is CASSFVVVTQYF. For the CDR3, the DNA is TGTGCCAGCAGTTTCGTTGTGGTTACGCAGTATTTT.

This clonotype was recorded a few times. The CDR3 here is CASSPEAGKTQYF. The CDR3 DNA is TGTGCCAGCAGCCCCGAGGCTGGGAAGACCCAGTACTTC. The chain links TRBV7-2 to TRBJ2-5; D is unresolved. Germline V gene data show CDR1 as SGHTA and CDR2 as FQGNSA. Trimming stripped 5 bases from V and 6 bases from J, with 13 bases between. The length of the CDR3 is 13 residues.

This clonotype was detected many times. The rearrangement links TRBV28 to TRBJ2-1, with 8 bases that match TRBD2. Trimming took 5 bases from V and 8 from J; bases not matched to a gene: 11. The CDR3 runs 15 residues. Germline V gene lookup returns CDR1 MDHEN and CDR2 SYDVKM. CDR3 loop: CASSNGRAVMDEQFF. In DNA, the CDR3 is TGTGCCAGCAGTAACGGGAGGGCCGTAATGGATGAGCAGTTCTTC.

This clonotype was detected ten times or more. The rearrangement joins TRBV24-1 to TRBJ2-7; D is undetermined. Germline V CDR1 and CDR2: KGHDR, SFDVKD. The CDR3 runs 11 residues. V lost 6 bases and J 3 bases, leaving 5 bases between the germline ends. The CDR3 region has the DNA TGTGCCACCAGTTTCGGCTACGAGCAGTACTTC. Amino acids: CATSFGYEQYF.

This clonotype has ten or more counts. The chain employs TRBV12-2 and TRBJ1-2; the D call TRBD1 from the table was never checked on the DNA. TRBV12-2 corresponds to a pseudogene. The CDR3 length is 15 residues. DNA of the CDR3: TGTGCAAGTCGCCTCTACCTGGGGGACGGTCATGGCTACACCTTC. It yields the protein CASRLYLGDGHGYTF.

This chain uses TRBV29-1 with TRBJ2-6, with D hard to call. The V gene lost 4 bases and the J gene lost 1 base, with 8 bases spanning the gap. Germline CDR1 is SQVTM and CDR2 is ANQGSEA. The CDR3 totals 14 residues. The CDR3 DNA reads as TGCAGCGTTGCGAGTCATTCTGGGGCCAACGTCCTGACTTTC. Its translation: CSVASHSGANVLTF.

The chain combines TRBV29-1 with TRBJ2-7, with D perhaps matching TRBD1 or TRBD2 (6 bases each). The CDR3 has 13 residues. Germline lookup yields CDR1 SQVTM and CDR2 ANQGSEA. The CDR3 here is CSAGQTPLREQYF. For the CDR3, the DNA is TGCTCTGCGGGACAAACCCCCCTACGCGAGCAGTACTTC.

The chain is built from TRBV20-1 and TRBJ2-4, with D perhaps matching TRBD2 (6 bases). The CDR3 contains 11 residues. Per germline, CDR1 DFQATT and CDR2 SNEGSKA (reference sequence). The CDR3 sequence: CSGGPGDIQYF. CDR3 in DNA: TGCAGCGGGGGTCCGGGGGACATTCAGTACTTC.

This clonotype came up a few times. The chain combines TRBV7-6 with TRBJ2-1, with D possibly TRBD1 on 6 matching bases. This CDR3 is 15 amino acids long. Trimming left V 4 bases short and J 10 bases short, with 20 bases between. CDR1 SGHVS and CDR2 FNYEAQ come from the germline V gene. The CDR3 loop is CASSYKDSGAGEQFF. CDR3 sequence (DNA): TGTGCCAGCAGCTACAAAGACTCAGGGGCAGGAGAGCAGTTCTTC.

The chain joins TRBV5-1 to TRBJ2-7, with 10 bases matching TRBD2. Germline V gene sequence: CDR1 SGHRS, CDR2 YFSETQ. CDR3 length: 15 amino acids. The V gene end was trimmed by 2 bases and the J gene end by 6 bases; junction bases not matched to a gene: 8. The CDR3 DNA reads TGCGCCAGCAGCTTTCAGCTAGCGGGGGAAACCGAGCAGTACTTC. This translates into CASSFQLAGETEQYF. The variable domain in full, with the rest retrieved from reference TRBV5-1 and TRBJ2-7, is KAGVTQTPRYLIKTRGQQVTLSCSPISGHRSVSWYQQTPGQGLQFLFEYFSETQRNKGNFPGRFSGRQFSNSRSEMNVSTLELGDSALYLCASSFQLAGETEQYFGPGTRLTVT.

This clonotype was seen more than once but under ten times. The chain is built from TRBV11-3 and TRBJ2-2; the D is unclear. Trimming took off 6 bases at V and 7 bases at J, with 15 bases between the two ends. The V gene's germline CDR1 is SGHNT and CDR2 YENEEA. The CDR3 runs 14 residues. The CDR3 nucleotides are TGTGCCAGCAGGCTGGCCGAGCGAAGCGGGGAGCTGTTTTTT. It yields the protein CASRLAERSGELFF.